This T cell receptor (beta chain) was identified in a study of CD4 T cells in relation to SARS-CoV-2 and coronaviruses. Study context: After roughly ten days of antigen culture, PBMC TCR beta CDR3s were sequenced. The HLA restriction of the shared crossreactive spike epitopes was mapped.

V shed 5 bases and J shed 6 bases, with 5 bases lying between them. The CDR3 sequence is 11 residues long. The data were produced by immunoSEQ multiplex PCR, yet TCRdb's version contains in-frame clones alone and is incomplete. The sample includes 16,000 or so clones, about 84% of them seen just once. About this clone: Its antigen is not identified.

The unexposed donors gave CD4+ T cells in about 2011-2019, prior to COVID-19. Isolation of CD4+ T cells took place after less than 13 days in culture. Half the medium was replaced with IL-2 medium on days 3 and 7. The chain employs TRBV12-3 or TRBV12-4 and TRBJ2-1; no firm D call. The sample taken for sequencing was CD4+ T cells from PBMCs, cultured in vitro. The TCR was taken from a human donor in good health. CDR3 loop: CASSRSNEQFF. CDR3 nucleotide sequence: TGTGCCAGCAGTCGTAGCAATGAGCAGTTCTTC.